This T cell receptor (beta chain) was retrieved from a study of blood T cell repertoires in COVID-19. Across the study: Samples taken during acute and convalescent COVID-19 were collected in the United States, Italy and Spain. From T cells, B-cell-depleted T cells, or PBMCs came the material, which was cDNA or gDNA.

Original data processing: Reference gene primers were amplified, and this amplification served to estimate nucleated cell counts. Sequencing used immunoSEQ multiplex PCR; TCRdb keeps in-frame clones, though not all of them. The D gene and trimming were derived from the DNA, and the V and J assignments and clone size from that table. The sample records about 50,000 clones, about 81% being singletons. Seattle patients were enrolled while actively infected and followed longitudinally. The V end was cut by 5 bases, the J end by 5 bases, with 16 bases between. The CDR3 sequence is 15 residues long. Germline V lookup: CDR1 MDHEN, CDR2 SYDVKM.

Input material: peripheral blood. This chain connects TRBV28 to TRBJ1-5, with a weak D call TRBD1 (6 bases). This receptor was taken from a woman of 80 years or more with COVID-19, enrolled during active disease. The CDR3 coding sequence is TGTGCCAGCAGTAAAACGGACAGTGGCGATCAGCCCCAGCATTTT. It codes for CASSKTDSGDQPQHF.